Listed here is a single T cell receptor beta chain. This clonotype came up many times. This clone's antigen is unknown. Base-call qualities are not available, and no considerably larger clone is one nucleotide away. This specimen's time point label, per the study, means: sample taken at primary tumor resection. Samples were obtained from approximately 76 patients with early-stage, untreated non-small cell lung cancer from the lung TRACERx cohort. Without any cell sorting, TCR sequencing was performed on whole RNA extracted either from tumor and nontumor lung tissue or from cryopreserved PBMC samples. Only patients for whom sufficient RNA was available from at least two tumor regions were selected for TCR sequencing. The data derive from a study of spatial heterogeneity in lung cancer (dated by TCRdb to between 2018 and 2021). About the study as a whole: Beta-chain transcripts were consistently detected in greater numbers than alpha-chain transcripts, which likely reflected higher beta-chain transcript abundance. In the raw uncorrected reads, each unique combination of TCR and UMI appeared more than ten times on average. In non-small cell lung cancer, the study quantitatively compared TCR alpha and beta repertoires across several tumor regions, matched nontumor lung, and blood. Nonsynonymous mutation counts, determined by whole-exome sequencing of tumor tissue, were related to features of the TCR repertoire. At surgery, hundreds of tumor regions, around 68 matched nontumor lung samples and 56 PBMC samples were TCR-sequenced for both alpha and beta chains.

What the study reported, not specific to this receptor: Ubiquitous expanded tumor TCRs showed up in blood more often at tumor resection than at routine follow-up. Confirming at a functional level the hypothesis that regional TCRs recognize regional mutations was considered to require additional single-cell paired TCR alpha and beta sequencing.

Library prep was done by 5' RACE. Reads for this sample came from a NextSeq 500. The TCR library protocol attached a unique molecular identifier to each TCR cDNA molecule to allow correction of PCR and sequencing errors. In the paper's pipeline: Decombinator tools were used for TCR identification, UMI-based error correction and CDR3 extraction. Expanded TCRs were defined as those above a frequency of 2 per 1,000, corresponding to the top 1% of the tumor frequency distribution. Renyi diversity was computed with the R vegan package after each repertoire had been subsampled 100 times to 5,000 TCRs. CDR3 similarity networks were built from amino acid triplet string-kernel similarity, with CDR3s being connected when pairwise similarity was above 0.82. TCRdb reprocessed the public reads (quality trimming at Q25 with fastp, clone calling with MiXCR) and kept in-frame beta chains. Here each entry gathers all rows of one CDR3 protein and keeps the most common genes and DNA. TCRdb's processing, not the study's, gives the V and J calls here. For this sample the table gives over 50,000 distinct CDR3 sequences, of which roughly 5.9% were detected only once. Jointly, the top ten make up around 15% of the sample.

The trim is 6 bases for V and 0 bases for J, with a gap of 12 bases between the germline ends. The germline V gene yields MDHEN for CDR1 and SYDVKM for CDR2. The CDR3 covers 15 residues, taking in both the cysteine and the phenylalanine. Only the CDR3 part of the read is kept: 45 bases, read in frame from the first base. This specimen consisted of PBMCs, obtained at surgery. The chain links TRBV28 with TRBJ1-3; perhaps TRBD1 is the D gene, with 5 bases matching. The source of this sequence is a female donor with early-stage non-small cell lung cancer. The CDR3 loop reads CASRPGLASGNTIYF. The bases read TGTGCCAGCAGACCGGGACTCGCCTCTGGAAACACCATATATTTT.